This T cell receptor (beta chain) derives from a study of T cell responses to AZD1222 COVID-19 vaccine. Findings of the study overall: The study reported that nearly half of spike-specific TCRs target unmutated variant regions. Only 5 or 6 AZD1222 recipients were seropositive at baseline. Mapped onto spike, vaccine-associated CD4 TCRs spanned it and were dominant at 160-218 and 743-854.

This table comes from immunoSEQ multiplex PCR, and its TCRdb copy is limited to in-frame clones, with some not included. This sample carries 120,000 to 150,000 clones, roughly 90% of them seen once, and the ten largest clones take 2.5% to 3%. In the case of this clone: Its target is unknown.

Germline V gene data show CDR1 as SGHRS and CDR2 as YFSETQ. Trimming cost V 4 bases and J 5 bases, with 13 bases left between them. CDR3 length equals 14 residues. The sample consisted of peripheral blood, taken on day 0 of AZD1222 vaccination. This sequence originates from an adult in good health. The gene calls are TRBV5-1 and TRBJ2-1; D is perhaps TRBD1 or TRBD2 (5 bases each). The CDR3 sequence: CASSARDLDNEQFF. CDR3 bases: TGCGCCAGCAGCGCCCGGGACCTGGACAATGAGCAGTTCTTC.